A single sample gave rise to the 17 T cell receptor beta chains below, sequenced in a study of post-analysis software for immune sequencing data. Overall study findings and caveats: A handful of TRBV segments appeared more often in patients than in controls, and TRBV5-6, TRBV5-1 and TRBV20-1 were among these.

What these receptors recognize is not known. Incorporated into the TCR beta cDNA libraries were unique molecular identifiers, which served to reduce PCR and sequencing biases. From the PCR reads, TCRdb called clonotypes with MiXCR, one entry per CDR3 protein. This sample has about 500,000 distinct CDR3 sequences; 45% occur once, and the top ten carry 9% to 13%. Material for sequencing was blood. These receptors all stem from a girl between 5 and 17 years old with multiple sclerosis.

The chain carries TRBV5-1 and TRBJ2-7; unclear D gene. The germline V gene has CDR1 SGHRS and CDR2 YFSETQ. The germline V and J ends were trimmed by 0 bases and 5 bases, with 12 bases remaining between them. This CDR3 spans 14 amino acids. DNA of the CDR3: TGCGCCAGCAGCTTGGCCATCTCGGCAGACGAGCAGTACTTC. Protein product: CASSLAISADEQYF.

J is TRBJ2-7 and V is TRBV20-1; 9 bases are a match to TRBD2. Germline CDR1 reads DFQATT; CDR2 reads SNEGSKA (reference sequence). Germline trimming cut 5 bases from V and 1 base from J; bases unmatched to any gene: 12. The CDR3 totals 16 residues. The CDR3 region has the DNA TGCAGTGCTGGACTTACACTAGCGGGCCAGTCCTACGAGCAGTACTTC. Translation: CSAGLTLAGQSYEQYF.

This clonotype was seen a few times. This rearrangement joins TRBV20-1 to TRBJ2-1; 8 bases match TRBD1. V was pared by 5 bases and J by 10 bases, with 7 bases of the junction left unmatched. The CDR3 contains 12 residues. The germline gives CDR1 DFQATT, CDR2 SNEGSKA (reference sequence). The CDR3 loop is CSAWTGPNEQFF. The CDR3, as DNA: TGCAGTGCTTGGACAGGGCCCAACGAGCAGTTCTTC.

Worth noting for this clonotype: An end of the junction differs from the germline gene, which may be a read error. The J gene is TRBJ2-3, the V gene TRBV15; 10 positions agree with TRBD2. The length of the CDR3 is 18 residues. Germline V gene sequence: CDR1 LNHNV, CDR2 YYDKDF (reference sequence). The CDR3: CATRQGRLAGVGTDTQYF. CDR3 DNA sequence: TGTGCCACCAGACAGGGTCGGCTAGCGGGGGTTGGCACAGACACGCAGTATTTT.

The chain links TRBV27 to TRBJ2-3; 9 bases are shared with TRBD1. Germline trimming cut 6 bases from V and 0 bases from J; bases unmatched to any gene: 19. The germline gives CDR1 MNHEY, CDR2 SMNVEV (reference sequence). The CDR3 covers 20 residues. Written as DNA, the CDR3 is TGTGCCAGCAGCTTACTCCCGGGACAGGGCCCCACTTGGAGCACAGATACGCAGTATTTT. It yields the protein CASSLLPGQGPTWSTDTQYF.

This clonotype appeared a few times. This chain uses TRBV29-1 with TRBJ2-3, with 8 bases that match TRBD1. This CDR3 contains 13 residues. The germline gives CDR1 SQVTM, CDR2 ANQGSEA. V shed 4 bases, J shed 6 bases, and the junction held 6 bases outside the gene matches. The CDR3 nucleotides read TGCAGCGTTGGCCCTACAGGGGGGGATACGCAGTATTTT. Its translation is CSVGPTGGDTQYF.

In its sample, this clonotype was seen a few times. The chain couples TRBV20-1 to TRBJ2-1, with D maybe TRBD2 (5 bases). Per the germline V gene, CDR1 is DFQATT and CDR2 is SNEGSKA (reference sequence). Trimming left V 2 bases short and J 5 bases short, with 10 bases between. This CDR3 spans 13 amino acids. CDR3 sequence (DNA): TGCAGTGCTAGACTAGCCATCAACAATGAGCAGTTCTTC. Its protein product is CSARLAINNEQFF.

This clonotype occurred a few times. The rearrangement links TRBV12-3 or TRBV12-4 to TRBJ1-1; no firm D call. CDR3 size: 11 residues. V lost 3 bases and J lost 6, with 5 bases in between. CDR3 nucleotides: TGTGCCAGCAGTTTGGGTTCTGAAGCTTTCTTT. This encodes CASSLGSEAFF.

The chain is built from TRBV4-2 and TRBJ1-4, with 8 bases fitting TRBD1. The CDR3 length is 16 residues. The germline V gene has CDR1 LGHNA and CDR2 YNFKEQ. The trim removed 2 bases at V and 6 bases at J, leaving 8 bases unmatched. CDR3 DNA sequence: TGTGCCAGCAGCCAAACCCTACAGGGGGAGTATGAAAAACTGTTTTTT. This gives the protein CASSQTLQGEYEKLFF.

The chain has TRBV11-2 and TRBJ2-1; 9 bases fit TRBD2. TRBJ2-7 explains the end of the DNA better; the J call may be wrong. The germline gives CDR1 SGHAT, CDR2 FQNNGV. The CDR3 spans 16 residues. The CDR3, as DNA: TGTGCCAGCAGCTTAGGCCTACTAGCGGGTTACAATGAGCAGTACTTC. It yields the protein CASSLGLLAGYNEQYF.

This clonotype was counted a few times. This chain links TRBV4-2 with TRBJ1-5; 9 bases map to TRBD1. Germline V lookup: CDR1 LGHNA, CDR2 YNFKEQ. This CDR3 region has 16 residues. The J segment lost 1 base and the V segment lost 4 bases, leaving 5 bases of the junction unmatched. CDR3 in DNA: TGTGCCAGCAGCCCCGGGACAGGGAAGAGCAATCAGCCCCAGCATTTT. Its translation: CASSPGTGKSNQPQHF.

This clonotype has just a few counts. The V and J genes are TRBV27 and TRBJ1-2, with D tentatively TRBD1 (5 bases). The CDR3 extends over 15 amino acids. The germline V gene has CDR1 MNHEY and CDR2 SMNVEV (reference sequence). The V end lost 5 bases, the J end lost 1 base, and 14 bases lay between the germline ends. This CDR3 reads CASSTRDGHNYGYTF. In nucleotides, the CDR3 is TGTGCCAGCAGTACACGGGACGGACATAACTATGGCTACACCTTC.

This clonotype came up a few times. The chain joins TRBV20-1 to TRBJ2-1; D remains ambiguous. The CDR3 contains 15 residues. Trimming took 0 bases from V and 1 from J, leaving 10 bases between them. Germline-derived CDR1 and CDR2 are DFQATT and SNEGSKA (reference sequence). CDR3 DNA: TGCAGTGCTAGAGATAGGCGGAGTTCCTACAATGAGCAGTTCTTC. This codes for CSARDRRSSYNEQFF.

In nucleotides, the CDR3 is TGCGCCAGCAGCCAAGAGCCGGATTACGAGCAGTACTTC. Its protein is CASSQEPDYEQYF. This chain links TRBV4-1 with TRBJ2-7, with D uncertain. The CDR3 runs 13 residues. V dropped 0 bases and J dropped 4 bases, with 7 bases sitting between them. Germline CDR1 reads MGHRA; CDR2 reads YSYEKL.

The chain is built from TRBV20-1 and TRBJ2-7; TRBD1 might be the D (7 bases). The DNA end is more similar to TRBJ2-5, so the J call may be wrong. CDR1 DFQATT and CDR2 SNEGSKA come from the germline V gene (reference sequence). The CDR3 runs to 16 residues. The DNA of the CDR3 is TGCAGTGCTGACCACGACAGGGAGGCATGGAGAGAGACCCAGTACTTC. Translated, it gives CSADHDREAWRETQYF.

This clonotype was picked up one time. The chain carries TRBV12-3 or TRBV12-4 and TRBJ1-6; no definite D call. CDR3 size: 14 residues. V dropped 0 bases and J dropped 7 bases, with 7 bases sitting between them. CDR3 residues: CASSLAGWNSPLHF. CDR3 DNA: TGTGCCAGCAGTTTAGCAGGGTGGAATTCACCCCTCCACTTT.

The J gene is TRBJ1-1, the V gene TRBV10-3; a possible D gene is TRBD1 (6 bases). Germline values: CDR1 ENHRY, CDR2 SYGVKD. The V gene lost 0 bases and the J gene lost 1 base, with 12 bases spanning the gap. This CDR3 has 16 amino acids. The CDR3 DNA reads as TGTGCCATCAGTGAGTCGTACGGGACAAGGAACACTGAAGCTTTCTTT. Amino acid sequence: CAISESYGTRNTEAFF.